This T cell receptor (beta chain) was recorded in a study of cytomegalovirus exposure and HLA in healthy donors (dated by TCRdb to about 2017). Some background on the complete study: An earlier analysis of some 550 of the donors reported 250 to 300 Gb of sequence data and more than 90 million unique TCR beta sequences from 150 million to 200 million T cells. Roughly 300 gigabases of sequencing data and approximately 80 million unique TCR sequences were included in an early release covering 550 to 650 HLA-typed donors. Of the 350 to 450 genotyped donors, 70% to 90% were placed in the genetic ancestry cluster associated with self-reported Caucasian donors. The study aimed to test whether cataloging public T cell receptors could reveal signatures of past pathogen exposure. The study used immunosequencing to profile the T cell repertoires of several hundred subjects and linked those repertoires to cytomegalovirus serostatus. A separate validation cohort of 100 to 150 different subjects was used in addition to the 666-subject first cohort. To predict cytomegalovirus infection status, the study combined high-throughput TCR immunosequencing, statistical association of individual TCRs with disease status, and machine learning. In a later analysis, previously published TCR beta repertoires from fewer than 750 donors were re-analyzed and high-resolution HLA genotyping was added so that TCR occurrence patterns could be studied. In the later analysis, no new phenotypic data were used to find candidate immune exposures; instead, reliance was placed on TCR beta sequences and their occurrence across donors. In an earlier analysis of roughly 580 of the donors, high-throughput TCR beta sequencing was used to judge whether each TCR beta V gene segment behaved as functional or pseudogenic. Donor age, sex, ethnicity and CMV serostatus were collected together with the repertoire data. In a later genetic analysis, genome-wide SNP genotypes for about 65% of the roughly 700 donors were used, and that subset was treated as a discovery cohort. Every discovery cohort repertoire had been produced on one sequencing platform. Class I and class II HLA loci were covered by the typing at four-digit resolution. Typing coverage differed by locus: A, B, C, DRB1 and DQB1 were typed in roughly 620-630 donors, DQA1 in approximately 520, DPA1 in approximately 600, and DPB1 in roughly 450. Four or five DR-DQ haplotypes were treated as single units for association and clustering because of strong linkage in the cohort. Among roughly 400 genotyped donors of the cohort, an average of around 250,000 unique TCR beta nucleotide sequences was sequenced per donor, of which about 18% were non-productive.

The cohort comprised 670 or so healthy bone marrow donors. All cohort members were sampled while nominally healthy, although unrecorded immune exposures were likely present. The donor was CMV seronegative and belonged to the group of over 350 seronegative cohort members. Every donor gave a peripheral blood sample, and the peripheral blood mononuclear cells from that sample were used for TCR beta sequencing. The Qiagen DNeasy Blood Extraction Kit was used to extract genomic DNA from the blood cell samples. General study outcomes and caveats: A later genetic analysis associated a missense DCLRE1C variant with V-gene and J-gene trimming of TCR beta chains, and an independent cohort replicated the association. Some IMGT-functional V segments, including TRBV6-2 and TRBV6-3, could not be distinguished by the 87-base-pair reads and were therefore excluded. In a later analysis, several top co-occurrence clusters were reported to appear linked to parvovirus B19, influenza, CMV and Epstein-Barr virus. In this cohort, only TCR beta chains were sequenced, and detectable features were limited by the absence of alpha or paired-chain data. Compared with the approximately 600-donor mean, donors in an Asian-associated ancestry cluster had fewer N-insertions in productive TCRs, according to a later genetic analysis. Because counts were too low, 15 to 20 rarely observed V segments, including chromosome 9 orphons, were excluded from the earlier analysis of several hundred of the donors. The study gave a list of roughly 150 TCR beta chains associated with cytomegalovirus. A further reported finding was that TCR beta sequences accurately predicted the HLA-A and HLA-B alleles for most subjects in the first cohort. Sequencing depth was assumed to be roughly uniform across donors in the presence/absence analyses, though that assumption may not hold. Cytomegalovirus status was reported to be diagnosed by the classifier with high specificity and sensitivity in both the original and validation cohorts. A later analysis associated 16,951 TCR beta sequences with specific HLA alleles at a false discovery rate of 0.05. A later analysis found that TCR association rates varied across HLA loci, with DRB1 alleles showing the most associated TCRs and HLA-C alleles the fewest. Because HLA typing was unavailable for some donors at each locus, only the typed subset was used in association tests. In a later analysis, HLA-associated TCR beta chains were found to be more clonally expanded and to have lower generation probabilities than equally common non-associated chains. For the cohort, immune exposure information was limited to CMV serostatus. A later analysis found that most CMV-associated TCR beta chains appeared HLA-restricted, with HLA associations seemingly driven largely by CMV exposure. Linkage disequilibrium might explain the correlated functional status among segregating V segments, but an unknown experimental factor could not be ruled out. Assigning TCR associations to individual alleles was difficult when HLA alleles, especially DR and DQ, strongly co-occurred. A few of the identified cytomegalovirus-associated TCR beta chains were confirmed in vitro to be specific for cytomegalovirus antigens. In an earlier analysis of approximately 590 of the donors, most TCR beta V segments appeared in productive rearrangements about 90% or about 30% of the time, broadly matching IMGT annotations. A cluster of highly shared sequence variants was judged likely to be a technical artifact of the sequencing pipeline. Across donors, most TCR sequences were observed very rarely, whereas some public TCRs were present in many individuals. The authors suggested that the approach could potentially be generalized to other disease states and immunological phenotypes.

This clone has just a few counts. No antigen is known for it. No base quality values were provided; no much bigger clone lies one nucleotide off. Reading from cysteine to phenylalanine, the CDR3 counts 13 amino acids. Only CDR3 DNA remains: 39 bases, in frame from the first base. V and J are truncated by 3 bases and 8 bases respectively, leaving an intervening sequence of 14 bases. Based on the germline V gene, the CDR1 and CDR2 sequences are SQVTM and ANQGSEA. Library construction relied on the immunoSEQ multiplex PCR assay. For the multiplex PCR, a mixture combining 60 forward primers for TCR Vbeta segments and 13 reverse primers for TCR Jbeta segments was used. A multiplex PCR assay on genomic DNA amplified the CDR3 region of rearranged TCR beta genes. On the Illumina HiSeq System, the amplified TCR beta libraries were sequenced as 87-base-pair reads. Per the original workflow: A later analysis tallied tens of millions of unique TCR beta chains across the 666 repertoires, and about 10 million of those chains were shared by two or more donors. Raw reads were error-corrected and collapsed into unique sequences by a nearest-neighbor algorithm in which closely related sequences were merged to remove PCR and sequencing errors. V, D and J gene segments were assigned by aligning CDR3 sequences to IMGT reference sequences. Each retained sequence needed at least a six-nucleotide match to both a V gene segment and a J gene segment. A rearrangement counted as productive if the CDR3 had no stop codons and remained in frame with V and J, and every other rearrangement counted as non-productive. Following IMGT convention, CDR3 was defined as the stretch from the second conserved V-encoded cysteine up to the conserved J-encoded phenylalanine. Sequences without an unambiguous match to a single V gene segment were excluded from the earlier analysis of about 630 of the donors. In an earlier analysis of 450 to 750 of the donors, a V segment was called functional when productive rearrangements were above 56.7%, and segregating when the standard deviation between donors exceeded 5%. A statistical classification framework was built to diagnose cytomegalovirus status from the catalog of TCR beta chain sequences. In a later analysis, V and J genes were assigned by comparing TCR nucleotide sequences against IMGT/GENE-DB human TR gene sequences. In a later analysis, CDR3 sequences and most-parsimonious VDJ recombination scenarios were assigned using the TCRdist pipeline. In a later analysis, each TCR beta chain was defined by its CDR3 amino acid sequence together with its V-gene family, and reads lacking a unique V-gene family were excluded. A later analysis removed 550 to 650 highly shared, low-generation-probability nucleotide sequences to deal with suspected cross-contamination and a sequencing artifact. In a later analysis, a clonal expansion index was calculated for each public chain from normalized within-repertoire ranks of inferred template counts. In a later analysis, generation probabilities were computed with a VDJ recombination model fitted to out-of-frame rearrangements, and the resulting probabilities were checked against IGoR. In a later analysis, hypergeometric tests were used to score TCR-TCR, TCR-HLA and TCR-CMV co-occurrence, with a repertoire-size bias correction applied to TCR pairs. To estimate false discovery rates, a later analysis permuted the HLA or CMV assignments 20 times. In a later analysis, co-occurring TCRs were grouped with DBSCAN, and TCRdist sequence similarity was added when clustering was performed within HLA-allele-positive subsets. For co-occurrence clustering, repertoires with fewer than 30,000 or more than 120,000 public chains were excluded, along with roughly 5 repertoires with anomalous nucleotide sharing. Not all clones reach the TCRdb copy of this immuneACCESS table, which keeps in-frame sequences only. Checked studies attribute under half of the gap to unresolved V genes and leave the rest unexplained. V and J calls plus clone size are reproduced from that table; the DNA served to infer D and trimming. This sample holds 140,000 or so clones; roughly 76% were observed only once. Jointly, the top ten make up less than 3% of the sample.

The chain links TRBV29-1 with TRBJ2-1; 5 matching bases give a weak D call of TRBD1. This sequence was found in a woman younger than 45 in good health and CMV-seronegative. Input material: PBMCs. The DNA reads TGCAGCGTTGATCGTCAGGGCAACCATGAGCAGTTCTTC. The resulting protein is CSVDRQGNHEQFF.